The T cell receptor beta chain described here comes from a study of cytomegalovirus exposure and HLA in healthy donors. The CDR3 spans 17 residues. Germline V CDR1 and CDR2: SGHDT, YYEEEE. V was clipped by 2 bases and J by 0 bases, with 17 bases between them. PCR was performed using 60 Vbeta and 13 Jbeta primers. The assay was immunoSEQ multiplex PCR, and TCRdb's table has in-frame clones only and misses some. In the table there are hundreds of thousands of clones, 60% to 80% of which are singletons. This clone was seen only once. The J gene is TRBJ1-1, the V gene TRBV5-6, with D possibly being TRBD1 (5 bases). Sequences were obtained from PBMCs. The receptor was isolated from a man aged 18-30 years in good health and CMV-seronegative. The chain's CDR3 is CASSFIVQGLMNTEAFF. The CDR3 DNA sequence: TGTGCCAGCAGCTTTATTGTGCAGGGACTCATGAACACTGAAGCTTTCTTT. Using reference TRBV5-6 and TRBJ1-1 for the parts outside the CDR3, the full variable domain is DAGVTQSPTHLIKTRGQQVTLRCSPKSGHDTVSWYQQALGQGPQFIFQYYEEEERQRGNFPDRFSGHQFPNYSSELNVNALLLGDSALYLCASSFIVQGLMNTEAFFGQGTRLTVV.